The 24 T cell receptor beta chains in this list originate from one sample, sequenced in a study of OX40 agonist ivuxolimab in advanced cancers. This table comes from immunoSEQ multiplex PCR, and its TCRdb copy is limited to in-frame clones, with some not included. The sample lists over 50,000 clones, approximately 90% occurring once. The sequenced sample was CD4+ or CD8+ T cells sorted from blood, obtained in a trial of the OX40 agonist ivuxolimab. These TCRs come from an adult with an advanced solid tumor such as melanoma, head and neck, liver or kidney cancer.

This chain uses TRBV28 with TRBJ2-7; TRBD1 matches at 7 bases. The CDR3 length is 15 residues. The trim removed 5 bases at V and 2 bases at J, leaving 9 bases unmatched. The germline gives CDR1 MDHEN, CDR2 SYDVKM. The CDR3 protein is CASSPPRDRAYEQYF. DNA of the CDR3: TGTGCCAGCAGTCCCCCCCGGGACAGAGCCTACGAGCAGTACTTC. The full variable domain, with the rest looked up from reference TRBV28 and TRBJ2-7, is DVKVTQSSRYLVKRTGEKVFLECVQDMDHENMFWYRQDPGLGLRLIYFSYDVKMKEKGDIPEGYSVSREKKERFSLILESASTNQTSMYLCASSPPRDRAYEQYFGPGTRLTVT.

The gene calls are TRBV5-8 and TRBJ2-7; D is perhaps TRBD2 (6 bases). V lost 7 bases and J 3 bases, leaving 17 bases between the germline ends. The germline V gene encodes CDR1 SGHTS and CDR2 YDEGEE. This CDR3 comprises 14 residues. In nucleotides, the CDR3 is TGTGCCAGCGACTGGGGCGGGAACGGCTACGAGCAGTACTTC. Protein: CASDWGGNGYEQYF. Variable domain in full (rest from reference TRBV5-8 and TRBJ2-7): EAGVTQSPTHLIKTRGQQATLRCSPISGHTSVYWYQQALGLGLQFLLWYDEGEERNRGNFPPRFSGRQFPNYSSELNVNALELEDSALYLCASDWGGNGYEQYFGPGTRLTVT.

The J gene is TRBJ1-1, the V gene TRBV11-3; a weak D match, TRBD1 (5 bases). The germline V gene has CDR1 SGHNT and CDR2 YENEEA. Trimming shortened V by 5 bases and J by 3 bases, and 10 bases separated the two germline ends. The CDR3 extends over 13 amino acids. Here the CDR3 reads CASSGTGDTEAFF. The CDR3 nucleotides read TGTGCCAGCAGCGGGACCGGGGACACTGAAGCTTTCTTT.

Written as DNA, the CDR3 is TGTGCCAGCAATTGGGGATTTAATCAGCCCCAGCATTTT. Its protein is CASNWGFNQPQHF. The rearrangement joins TRBV28 to TRBJ1-5, with D unresolved. Germline V gene lookup returns CDR1 MDHEN and CDR2 SYDVKM. The CDR3 contains 13 residues. V lost 7 bases and J 4 bases, leaving 11 bases between the germline ends.

J is TRBJ2-5 and V is TRBV28; D is unclear. The CDR3 covers 15 residues. CDR1 is MDHEN and CDR2 is SYDVKM in the germline V gene. V lost 2 bases to trimming and J lost 4 bases, with 14 bases between them. The CDR3 region is CASSLRQVVGETQYF. CDR3 nucleotide sequence: TGTGCCAGCAGTTTAAGGCAGGTTGTAGGAGAGACCCAGTACTTC. Combining the CDR3 with reference TRBV28 and TRBJ2-5 gives the whole variable domain DVKVTQSSRYLVKRTGEKVFLECVQDMDHENMFWYRQDPGLGLRLIYFSYDVKMKEKGDIPEGYSVSREKKERFSLILESASTNQTSMYLCASSLRQVVGETQYFGPGTRLLVL.

The V call is TRBV5-1, the J call TRBJ1-3, with D hard to call. The V and J ends lost 2 bases and 0 bases respectively, with 12 bases between them. The V gene's germline CDR1 is SGHRS and CDR2 YFSETQ. The CDR3 has 16 residues. The CDR3 nucleotides read TGCGCCAGCAGCTTTGGACCTACCAACTCTGGAAACACCATATATTTT. Encoded protein: CASSFGPTNSGNTIYF.

Here the CDR3 DNA reads TGCGCCAGCAGCTTATGGACTAGCGCCGAGGATGAGCAGTTCTTC. It codes for CASSLWTSAEDEQFF. This chain links TRBV5-1 with TRBJ2-1; TRBD2 agrees at 9 bases. V shed 2 bases, J shed 8 bases, and the junction held 8 bases outside the gene matches. The CDR3 has 15 amino acids. The germline gives CDR1 SGHRS, CDR2 YFSETQ.

The V and J genes are TRBV6-1 and TRBJ1-2; the match to TRBD1 covers 11 bases. This CDR3 is 13 amino acids long. CDR1 is MNHNS, CDR2 SASEGT, per germline. Unmatched junction bases numbered 3, after V lost 6 bases and J lost 6 bases. CDR3 sequence: CASRRGQGDGYTF. CDR3 DNA: TGTGCCAGCAGGAGGGGACAGGGGGATGGCTACACCTTC.

The chain employs TRBV7-9 and TRBJ2-1, with D unclear. CDR1 is SEHNR and CDR2 is FQNEAQ in the germline V gene (reference sequence). The ends were cut back, 8 bases at V and 1 base at J, with 15 bases in the middle. CDR3 length: 15 residues. The CDR3 nucleotides read TGTGCCAGCGGCCTTGCCGGGTCTTCCTACAATGAGCAGTTCTTC. Its protein is CASGLAGSSYNEQFF.

This clone was seen a single time. V and J are TRBV5-8 and TRBJ2-7, with 9 bases matching TRBD1. The CDR3 has 16 amino acids. V dropped 3 bases and J dropped 5; count of bases not matched to a gene: 12. Germline loops: CDR1 SGHTS, CDR2 YDEGEE. The CDR3 here is CASSSGTGWSRDEQYF. CDR3 nucleotides: TGTGCCAGCAGCTCCGGGACAGGGTGGTCTAGGGACGAGCAGTACTTC.

The genes are TRBV10-1 and TRBJ2-1, with D maybe TRBD2 (6 bases). The CDR3 runs to 11 residues. From germline, CDR1 is WNHNN and CDR2 SYGVQD (reference sequence). V was trimmed by 6 bases and J by 12 bases, leaving 12 bases between them. As DNA, the CDR3 is TGCGCCAGCAGGGGCAGCGGGCCGCAGTTCTTC. It specifies CASRGSGPQFF.

Comment on this clone: Different DNA sequences within this sample yield the same CDR3. The chain uses TRBV5-1 and TRBJ2-2; D might be TRBD2 (5 bases). The CDR3 runs to 15 residues. CDR1 SGHRS and CDR2 YFSETQ come from the germline V gene. V was pared by 4 bases and J by 2 bases, with 12 bases between. The CDR3 region is CASSLRTGNTGELFF. The CDR3 nucleotides read TGCGCCAGCAGCCTTCGGACGGGAAACACCGGGGAGCTGTTTTTT.

The V gene is TRBV6-1, the J gene TRBJ2-7; 7 bases agree with TRBD1. The J segment lost 6 bases and the V segment lost 5 bases, leaving 13 bases of the junction unmatched. Germline values: CDR1 MNHNS, CDR2 SASEGT. The CDR3 covers 15 residues. This chain's CDR3 is CASSQPTPGQSEQYF. As DNA, the CDR3 is TGTGCCAGCAGTCAACCGACCCCGGGACAGAGCGAGCAGTACTTC.

The rearrangement uses TRBV9 and TRBJ2-3, with a weak D call TRBD2 (5 bases). V lost 4 bases and J lost 1, with 7 bases in between. The CDR3 has 13 amino acids. CDR1 and CDR2 from the germline V gene are SGDLS and YYNGEE. Here the CDR3 DNA reads TGTGCCAGCAGCCCGGAGGGCACAGATACGCAGTATTTT. This sequence encodes CASSPEGTDTQYF.

This chain links TRBV11-3 with TRBJ2-2, with a weak D call TRBD2 (5 bases). The CDR3 totals 16 residues. Per germline, CDR1 SGHNT and CDR2 YENEEA. Between the trimmed V and J ends, which lost 5 bases and 0 bases, there was a span of 13 bases. The DNA for the CDR3 is TGTGCCAGCAGCGAAACGGGAACCGCGAACACCGGGGAGCTGTTTTTT. This translates into CASSETGTANTGELFF.

This sequence joins TRBV6-5 and TRBJ1-4; D remains unclear. Germline CDR1 MNHEY, CDR2 SVGAGI. The germline V and J ends were trimmed by 2 bases and 0 bases, with 7 bases remaining between them. The CDR3 spans 15 residues. CDR3 nucleotide sequence: TGTGCCAGCAGTTACCGCGCAGCAACTAATGAAAAACTGTTTTTT. Residues: CASSYRAATNEKLFF.

Here the CDR3 DNA reads TGCGCCAGCAGCTTGGCCCAGGGAGGGACCGGTGGCTACACCTTC. Its protein product is CASSLAQGGTGGYTF. The chain employs TRBV5-1 and TRBJ1-2, with a tentative D call TRBD1 (5 bases). Between the trimmed V and J ends, which lost 0 bases and 7 bases, there was a span of 16 bases. CDR3 size: 15 residues. Germline V gene sequence: CDR1 SGHRS, CDR2 YFSETQ. Based on the CDR3 plus reference TRBV5-1 and TRBJ1-2, the full variable domain is KAGVTQTPRYLIKTRGQQVTLSCSPISGHRSVSWYQQTPGQGLQFLFEYFSETQRNKGNFPGRFSGRQFSNSRSEMNVSTLELGDSALYLCASSLAQGGTGGYTFGSGTRLTVV.

This clone is a singleton in its sample. The chain uses TRBV7-8 and TRBJ2-4; 8 nucleotides line up with TRBD2. Germline V gives CDR1 SGHVS, CDR2 FQNEAQ. The CDR3 sequence is 16 residues long. Trimming at V came to 5 bases and at J to 6 bases, leaving 12 bases not matched to a gene. The CDR3 loop is CASSPWGAGVRNIQYF. DNA for the CDR3: TGTGCCAGCAGCCCTTGGGGAGCGGGAGTAAGAAACATTCAGTACTTC.

This chain links TRBV2 with TRBJ2-3; TRBD2 agrees at 8 bases. V shed 8 bases and J 5 bases; nucleotides not matched to a gene: 15. Germline loops: CDR1 SNHLY, CDR2 FYNNEI. The CDR3 is made up of 16 amino acids. This chain's CDR3 is CASGAGSAGVVDTQYF. CDR3 DNA sequence: TGTGCCAGCGGCGCGGGTTCAGCGGGAGTGGTAGATACGCAGTATTTT.

This clone has a single count. At the DNA level, this CDR3 is encoded by other sequences in the same sample as well. The chain carries TRBV20-1 and TRBJ1-1; no clear D. This CDR3 has 11 amino acids. Trimming removed 6 bases at V and 1 base at J, with 6 bases between. Germline V gives CDR1 DFQATT, CDR2 SNEGSKA (reference sequence). This chain's CDR3 is CSANRNTEAFF. The CDR3 coding sequence is TGCAGTGCCAACCGGAACACTGAAGCTTTCTTT.

V and J are TRBV10-3 and TRBJ1-4, with no clear D. V was clipped by 3 bases and J by 5 bases, with 4 bases between them. This CDR3 has 12 residues. CDR1 and CDR2 from the germline V gene are ENHRY and SYGVKD. CDR3 bases: TGTGCCATCAGTGAAGGGAATGAAAAACTGTTTTTT. This translates into CAISEGNEKLFF.

In DNA, the CDR3 is TGTGCCAGCAGTGAAAGGGTTGGCTACACCTTC. Its translation: CASSERVGYTF. The chain employs TRBV6-1 and TRBJ1-2, with no clear D. Germline V CDR1 and CDR2: MNHNS, SASEGT. Trimming left V 2 bases short and J 7 bases short, with 5 bases between. CDR3 length: 11 residues.

Written as DNA, the CDR3 is TGTGCCAGCAGCCGAGCTGGGACCGAGCAGTACTTC. Translation gives CASSRAGTEQYF. V gene TRBV5-6 combines with J gene TRBJ2-7; D tentatively reads TRBD1 or TRBD2 (5 bases each). This CDR3 comprises 12 residues. The germline gives CDR1 SGHDT, CDR2 YYEEEE. Trimming removed 4 bases at V and 6 bases at J, with 11 bases between.

Comments on this clone: One junction end does not reproduce the germline sequence, and a read error may be involved. V gene TRBV2 combines with J gene TRBJ2-2, with TRBD1 matching over 8 bases. The CDR3 totals 14 residues. Germline CDR1 reads SNHLY; CDR2 reads FYNNEI. CDR3 in DNA: TGTGCCAGCGGACGACAGGGGAACGCCGGGGAGCTGTTTTTT. This gives the protein CASGRQGNAGELFF. The variable domain in full, completed from reference TRBV2 and TRBJ2-2, reads EPEVTQTPSHQVTQMGQEVILRCVPISNHLYFYWYRQILGQKVEFLVSFYNNEISEKSEIFDDQFSVERPDGSNFTLKIRSTKLEDSAMYFCASGRQGNAGELFFGEGSRLTVL.